Shown below are 32 T cell receptor beta chains from a single sample sequenced in a study of vaccination and CD4 T cells after COVID-19. With the Oncomine TCR Beta short-read assay, DNA from cultured CD4+ T cells was sequenced. TCRdb independently ran MiXCR on the PCR reads; one entry per CDR3 protein. Here the sample spans under 15,000 distinct CDR3 sequences, over 55% being singletons. Their cognate antigens are unknown. Treatment described: approximately nine-day PBMC culture with coronavirus spike peptide pools or control peptides (ViraFEST assay). The material sequenced was CD4+ T cells from blood, cultured in vitro. The source is a human donor who had recovered from COVID-19.

The J gene is TRBJ1-5, the V gene TRBV7-2, with D perhaps TRBD1 (6 bases). Trimming shortened V by 1 base and J by 6 bases, and 16 bases separated the two germline ends. CDR1 is SGHTA, CDR2 FQGNSA, per germline. The CDR3 is 16 residues long. Here the CDR3 reads CASSLEMGGAGQPQHF. Here the CDR3 DNA reads TGTGCCAGCAGCTTAGAAATGGGGGGCGCCGGTCAGCCCCAGCATTTT.

Remarks on this clonotype: At one end the junction does not follow the germline gene, possibly because of a read error. This sequence joins TRBV20-1 and TRBJ1-3; no reliable D call. The CDR3 extends over 14 amino acids. CDR1 is DFQATT and CDR2 is SNEGSKA in the germline V gene (reference sequence). CDR3 nucleotides: TGCGGTGCCCATGATCCAAGCTCTGGAAACACCATATATTTT. This sequence encodes CGAHDPSSGNTIYF.

The chain recombines TRBV19 with TRBJ2-5; tentative D call: TRBD1 (6 bases). The CDR3 contains 12 residues. Germline lookup yields CDR1 LNHDA and CDR2 SQIVND (reference sequence). Trimming pared 7 bases from V and 4 bases from J, leaving 10 bases between. As DNA, the CDR3 is TGTGCCAGTAAGGAGACAGGAGAGACCCAGTACTTC. Protein product: CASKETGETQYF.

The V and J genes are TRBV20-1 and TRBJ2-7; D may be TRBD1 or TRBD2 (5 bases each). The V gene's germline CDR1 is DFQATT and CDR2 SNEGSKA (reference sequence). CDR3 size: 11 residues. Trimming stripped 6 bases from V and 10 bases from J, with 16 bases between. The CDR3 loop is CSADPGRSQYF. Written as DNA, the CDR3 is TGCAGTGCGGACCCGGGACGTTCTCAGTACTTC.

The rearrangement links TRBV5-1 to TRBJ2-5; D not certain. Germline CDR1 reads SGHRS; CDR2 reads YFSETQ. V lost 0 bases and J 4 bases, leaving 10 bases between the germline ends. The CDR3 length is 14 residues. The CDR3 region has the DNA TGCGCCAGCAGCTTGGCACCGGCGGTAGAGACCCAGTACTTC. Protein sequence: CASSLAPAVETQYF.

The chain has TRBV2 and TRBJ2-4; unclear D gene. The V end lost 6 bases, the J end lost 7 bases, and 7 bases lay between the germline ends. The length of the CDR3 is 11 residues. The germline V gene has CDR1 SNHLY and CDR2 FYNNEI. The DNA for the CDR3 is TGTGCCAGCAGCATACAGAACATTCAGTACTTC. This translates into CASSIQNIQYF.

A word on this clonotype: At one end, the junction sequence differs from germline, possibly due to a read error. The chain is built from TRBV7-6 and TRBJ2-1; a possible D gene is TRBD1 (6 bases). The CDR3 consists of 17 residues. The germline V gene encodes CDR1 SGHVS and CDR2 FNYEAQ. This CDR3 reads CATSPRVRTDLDNEQFF. CDR3 sequence (DNA): TGTGCCACCAGCCCAAGGGTTCGGACAGATTTGGACAATGAGCAGTTCTTC.

The rearrangement links TRBV5-4 to TRBJ1-1, with D unclear. The CDR3 extends over 14 amino acids. V was trimmed by 4 bases and J by 3 bases, leaving 13 bases between them. CDR1 is SGHNT, CDR2 YYREEE, per germline (reference sequence). The DNA for the CDR3 is TGTGCCAGCAGCCCCCGGACGGACTACACTGAAGCTTTCTTT. Translation: CASSPRTDYTEAFF.

This clonotype was picked up a small number of times. The chain uses TRBV7-9 and TRBJ2-5; the D gene is possibly TRBD2 (5 bases). The V end was cut by 5 bases, the J end by 7 bases, with 17 bases between. CDR1 is SEHNR and CDR2 is FQNEAQ in the germline V gene (reference sequence). The length of the CDR3 is 14 residues. CDR3 protein: CASSPTKRETTQYF. CDR3 coding DNA: TGTGCCAGCAGCCCGACTAAACGGGAAACGACCCAGTACTTC.

The CDR3 sequence is CASSLVGRETQYF. CDR3 nucleotides: TGTGCCAGCAGCTTAGTCGGGAGGGAGACCCAGTACTTC. The genes are TRBV7-9 and TRBJ2-5; TRBD2 matches 7 bases. Losses at the gene ends were 1 base for V and 5 bases for J; bases not matched to a gene: 1. CDR1 is SEHNR and CDR2 is FQNEAQ in the germline V gene (reference sequence). The CDR3 loop spans 13 amino acids. Full variable domain (missing parts from reference TRBV7-9 and TRBJ2-5): DTGVSQNPRHKITKRGQNVTFRCDPISEHNRLYWYRQTLGQGPEFLTYFQNEAQLEKSRLLSDRFSAERPKGSFSTLEIQRTEQGDSAMYLCASSLVGRETQYFGPGTRLLVL.

CDR3 sequence: CASSQDAGNTEAFF. The CDR3 nucleotides are TGCGCCAGCAGCCAAGATGCAGGGAACACTGAAGCTTTCTTT. This rearrangement joins TRBV4-1 to TRBJ1-1; D call uncertain. Germline CDR1 reads MGHRA; CDR2 reads YSYEKL. Trimming pared 0 bases from V and 1 base from J, leaving 6 bases between. CDR3 length: 14 amino acids.

The CDR3 is CSARGFSSGGKLNTEAFF. The CDR3 bases are TGCAGTGCTAGAGGTTTCTCCTCTGGCGGGAAATTGAACACTGAAGCTTTCTTT. The rearrangement links TRBV20-1 to TRBJ1-1; the D is unclear. V was trimmed by 1 base and J by 0 bases, leaving 21 bases between them. Germline CDR1 is DFQATT and CDR2 is SNEGSKA (reference sequence). CDR3 length equals 18 residues.

V and J are TRBV6-1 and TRBJ2-7; 7 nucleotides line up with TRBD1. V was pared by 5 bases and J by 2 bases, with 15 bases of the junction left unmatched. The CDR3 totals 17 residues. Germline values: CDR1 MNHNS, CDR2 SASEGT. The CDR3 loop reads CASSTRLRPGGPYEQYF. CDR3 sequence (DNA): TGTGCCAGCAGTACACGCCTCCGCCCAGGGGGTCCCTACGAGCAGTACTTC.

The chain is built from TRBV6-2 or TRBV6-3 and TRBJ1-5; D is uncertain. Germline V gives CDR1 MNHEY, CDR2 SVGEGT. This CDR3 has 15 residues. V lost 2 bases, J lost 7 bases, and 15 bases lay in between. This CDR3 reads CASSYASGEGQPQHF. CDR3 bases: TGTGCCAGCAGTTACGCTTCAGGTGAGGGACAGCCCCAGCATTTT.

This clonotype was detected only a few times. This rearrangement joins TRBV19 to TRBJ1-5; 10 nucleotides line up with TRBD1. CDR3 length: 14 residues. With 9 bases clipped from V and 5 bases from J, the junction kept 7 bases outside the gene matches. Germline values: CDR1 LNHDA, CDR2 SQIVND (reference sequence). The CDR3 loop reads CASTGTGEHQPQHF. The CDR3 bases are TGTGCCAGCACTGGGACAGGGGAACATCAGCCCCAGCATTTT.

The chain is built from TRBV19 and TRBJ1-5; 9 bases line up with TRBD1. With 5 bases clipped from V and 6 bases from J, the junction kept 11 bases outside the gene matches. There are 16 residues in the CDR3. The germline V gene has CDR1 LNHDA and CDR2 SQIVND (reference sequence). This CDR3 is CASSFSRGTGSQPQHF. The CDR3 DNA reads TGTGCCAGTAGTTTCTCCCGGGGGACAGGGAGTCAGCCCCAGCATTTT.

The V gene is TRBV11-2, the J gene TRBJ2-4; D remains ambiguous. The CDR3 runs 12 residues. Germline CDR1 and CDR2: SGHAT and FQNNGV. Trimming removed 2 bases from V and 8 bases from J, with 7 bases in between. In DNA form, the CDR3 reads TGTGCCAGCAGCTTAAATATGGACATTCAGTACTTC. Protein: CASSLNMDIQYF. Variable domain in full (rest from reference TRBV11-2 and TRBJ2-4): EAGVAQSPRYKIIEKRQSVAFWCNPISGHATLYWYQQILGQGPKLLIQFQNNGVVDDSQLPKDRFSAERLKGVDSTLKIQPAKLEDSAVYLCASSLNMDIQYFGAGTRLSVL.

This clonotype was counted between two and nine times. V is TRBV20-1 and J is TRBJ1-5; D is possibly TRBD1 (6 bases). Trimming shortened V by 2 bases and J by 0 bases, and 14 bases separated the two germline ends. This CDR3 has 16 residues. Germline CDR1 reads DFQATT; CDR2 reads SNEGSKA (reference sequence). The CDR3 loop reads CSARRAGAGSNQPQHF. CDR3 in DNA: TGCAGTGCTAGAAGAGCAGGGGCGGGTAGCAATCAGCCCCAGCATTTT.

This rearrangement joins TRBV20-1 to TRBJ2-3, with 8 bases matching TRBD2. CDR1 is DFQATT, CDR2 SNEGSKA, per germline (reference sequence). The CDR3 is 14 residues long. V dropped 3 bases and J dropped 4; count of bases not matched to a gene: 6. The CDR3 DNA is TGCAGTGCTAGTCTTAGCGGGGTGGCAGATACGCAGTATTTT. It is translated as CSASLSGVADTQYF.

The chain couples TRBV6-1 to TRBJ2-1, with D tentatively TRBD2 (6 bases). CDR1 is MNHNS, CDR2 SASEGT, per germline. CDR3 length: 14 amino acids. Trimming shortened V by 5 bases and J by 3 bases, and 11 bases separated the two germline ends. Here the CDR3 reads CASSPGLSYNEQFF. DNA for the CDR3: TGTGCCAGCAGTCCGGGACTGAGCTACAATGAGCAGTTCTTC.

This clonotype was recorded once. V and J are TRBV5-1 and TRBJ2-7; TRBD2 matches at 10 bases. V lost 0 bases to trimming and J lost 7 bases; unmatched junction nucleotides: 7. The CDR3 is 15 amino acids. Per the germline V gene, CDR1 is SGHRS and CDR2 is YFSETQ. The CDR3 DNA reads TGCGCCAGCAGCTTGGCGGTTAGCGGGGGGACTGAGCAGTACTTC. The encoded protein is CASSLAVSGGTEQYF. Supplemented by reference TRBV5-1 and TRBJ2-7, the full variable domain reads KAGVTQTPRYLIKTRGQQVTLSCSPISGHRSVSWYQQTPGQGLQFLFEYFSETQRNKGNFPGRFSGRQFSNSRSEMNVSTLELGDSALYLCASSLAVSGGTEQYFGPGTRLTVT.

This clonotype appeared a few times. The rearrangement uses TRBV20-1 and TRBJ1-2, with 8 bases lining up with TRBD1. The CDR3 is made up of 12 amino acids. Germline loops: CDR1 DFQATT, CDR2 SNEGSKA (reference sequence). The trim removed 3 bases at V and 8 bases at J, leaving 5 bases unmatched. The CDR3 loop is CSASAGGGGYTF. The CDR3 region has the DNA TGCAGTGCTAGCGCAGGGGGCGGGGGCTACACCTTC.

The table lists this clonotype with a count of one. V and J are TRBV20-1 and TRBJ2-7; D may correspond to TRBD1 or TRBD2 (6 bases each). The CDR3 is 15 residues long. V shed 1 base and J shed 3 bases, with 16 bases lying between them. CDR1 and CDR2 (germline): DFQATT, SNEGSKA (reference sequence). The CDR3: CSARAPGGTNYEQYF. DNA for the CDR3: TGCAGTGCTAGAGCCCCCGGAGGGACAAACTACGAGCAGTACTTC.

For this clonotype: The junction departs from germline at one end; a sequencing error may be responsible. The chain joins TRBV29-1 to TRBJ2-1; 12 positions agree with TRBD1. The CDR3 runs 17 residues. Germline V gives CDR1 SQVTM, CDR2 ANQGSEA. The CDR3 DNA reads TGCAGCGTTGAGGGGGGGACAGGGGGCTCGATCTACGATGAGCAGTTCTTC. It encodes CSVEGGTGGSIYDEQFF.

J is TRBJ1-6 and V is TRBV28, with D maybe TRBD1 (6 bases). Germline V CDR1 and CDR2: MDHEN, SYDVKM. V was cut by 8 bases and J by 7 bases, with 12 bases left in between. The CDR3 is 13 residues long. The CDR3 DNA reads TGTGCCAGCCTAGACAGGTGGAATTCACCCCTCCACTTT. Translating gives CASLDRWNSPLHF. Drawing the rest from reference TRBV28 and TRBJ1-6, the complete variable domain is DVKVTQSSRYLVKRTGEKVFLECVQDMDHENMFWYRQDPGLGLRLIYFSYDVKMKEKGDIPEGYSVSREKKERFSLILESASTNQTSMYLCASLDRWNSPLHFGNGTRLTVT.

The chain is built from TRBV10-3 and TRBJ1-6; D perhaps matches TRBD1 (5 bases). With 6 bases removed from V and 0 bases from J, the gap between germline ends came to 12 bases. The CDR3 is made up of 16 amino acids. Per the germline V gene, CDR1 is ENHRY and CDR2 is SYGVKD. The CDR3 sequence is CAIRETASSYNSPLHF. The CDR3 region has the DNA TGTGCCATCAGAGAGACAGCGAGCTCCTATAATTCACCCCTCCACTTT.

This sequence joins TRBV6-2 or TRBV6-3 and TRBJ2-2; 9 nucleotides align to TRBD2. This CDR3 has 15 amino acids. With 5 bases clipped from V and 3 bases from J, the junction kept 4 bases outside the gene matches. Germline V gene lookup returns CDR1 MNHEY and CDR2 SVGEGT. As DNA, the CDR3 is TGTGCCAGCAGTGGGCGACTAGCGGACACCGGGGAGCTGTTTTTT. This sequence encodes CASSGRLADTGELFF.

Within the sample, this clonotype is medium-sized. V gene TRBV18 combines with J gene TRBJ1-5; D possibly corresponds to TRBD1 (5 bases). The V gene's germline CDR1 is KGHSH and CDR2 LQKENI. V shed 2 bases and J shed 7 bases, with 15 bases lying between them. CDR3 length: 15 residues. DNA of the CDR3: TGTGCCAGCTCACCATCCAGGGCCCAAGGGCAGCCCCAGCATTTT. Protein: CASSPSRAQGQPQHF.

The gene calls are TRBV2 and TRBJ2-7; D is unclear. This CDR3 is 14 amino acids long. V lost 7 bases to trimming and J lost 2 bases, with 15 bases between them. Germline CDR1 and CDR2: SNHLY and FYNNEI. The CDR3, as DNA: TGTGCCAGCACACGAGGTCTTTCGGCCTACGAGCAGTACTTC. Its protein product is CASTRGLSAYEQYF.

This clonotype was seen more than once but under ten times. This chain links TRBV27 with TRBJ1-6, with D uncertain. V dropped 0 bases and J dropped 0 bases, with 15 bases sitting between them. Looked up from germline, CDR1 is MNHEY and CDR2 is SMNVEV (reference sequence). CDR3 length equals 19 residues. The CDR3 sequence is CASSLSSPRGSSYNSPLHF. CDR3 nucleotides: TGTGCCAGCAGTTTATCCTCCCCCCGTGGAAGCTCCTATAATTCACCCCTCCACTTT.

This chain joins TRBV23-1 and TRBJ2-5; TRBD2 matches at 14 bases. TRBV23-1 is treated as an ORF (open reading frame) with a function not yet certain. The CDR3 length is 17 residues. J lost 5 bases, V lost 6 bases, and 11 bases had no gene match. Here the CDR3 DNA reads TGCGCCAGCAGGATCGGGACTAGCGGGAGTAGGTCGGAGACCCAGTACTTC. Translated, it gives CASRIGTSGSRSETQYF.

The J gene is TRBJ2-7, the V gene TRBV28, with D maybe TRBD1 (5 bases). The CDR3 runs to 12 residues. Deletions cut 3 bases from V and 5 bases from J, with 8 bases between. Looked up from germline, CDR1 is MDHEN and CDR2 is SYDVKM. As DNA, the CDR3 is TGTGCCAGCAGTTTCCTCAGGGACGAGCAGTACTTC. Residues: CASSFLRDEQYF.